The 24 T cell receptor beta chains below all came from one sample that was sequenced in a study of control samples from healthy donors and cancer patients. Using immunoSEQ multiplex PCR, the repertoire was profiled, and TCRdb retains in-frame clones only, with some absent. Of 150,000 to 200,000 clones in the sample, around 94% were seen once. The specimen sequenced was blood. Receptor source: a man younger than 40 in good health.

This chain links TRBV13 with TRBJ2-5; 10 positions match TRBD2. Germline V lookup: CDR1 PRHDT, CDR2 FYEKMQ (reference sequence). The CDR3 extends over 16 amino acids. With V trimmed by 3 bases and J by 5 bases, 9 bases remained unmatched. The CDR3 loop reads CASSFGLADTRETQYF. The CDR3, as DNA: TGTGCCAGCAGCTTCGGACTAGCGGACACCCGGGAGACCCAGTACTTC. The full variable domain, completed using reference TRBV13 and TRBJ2-5, is AAGVIQSPRHLIKEKRETATLKCYPIPRHDTVYWYQQGPGQDPQFLISFYEKMQSDKGSIPDRFSAQQFSDYHSELNMSSLELGDSALYFCASSFGLADTRETQYFGPGTRLLVL.

V gene TRBV30 combines with J gene TRBJ1-5; D is unclear. Deletions cut 0 bases from V and 11 bases from J, with 14 bases between. Per the germline V gene, CDR1 is GTSNPN and CDR2 is SVGIG (reference sequence). This CDR3 is built from 13 residues. The CDR3 sequence is CAWSVREGLAQHF. The CDR3 nucleotides are TGTGCCTGGAGTGTACGGGAGGGTTTGGCCCAGCATTTT.

The V call is TRBV9, the J call TRBJ2-7; D remains ambiguous. The CDR3 length is 11 residues. Trimming shortened V by 4 bases and J by 1 base, and 3 bases separated the two germline ends. CDR1 and CDR2 from the germline V gene are SGDLS and YYNGEE. The CDR3: CASSPSYEQYF. CDR3 nucleotides: TGTGCCAGCAGCCCTTCCTACGAGCAGTACTTC.

As DNA, the CDR3 is TGTGCCAGCTCACCAGGGACCCCTGCGGCTAATGAAAAACTGTTTTTT. It translates to CASSPGTPAANEKLFF. The rearrangement links TRBV18 to TRBJ1-4, with a tentative D call TRBD1 (5 bases). CDR3 length: 16 residues. Trimming pared 2 bases from V and 3 bases from J, leaving 13 bases between. The germline CDR1 and CDR2 sequences are KGHSH and LQKENI.

The chain links TRBV5-6 to TRBJ2-2; 8 bases align to TRBD2. V shed 1 base, J shed 5 bases, and the junction held 4 bases outside the gene matches. Germline V CDR1 and CDR2: SGHDT, YYEEEE. The CDR3 spans 15 residues. The CDR3 is CASSLLSGKTGELFF. The CDR3 DNA reads TGTGCCAGCAGCTTGCTTAGCGGGAAGACCGGGGAGCTGTTTTTT.

This sequence joins TRBV7-2 and TRBJ1-6; no clear D. This CDR3 spans 14 amino acids. Trimming took 4 bases from V and 7 from J, leaving 11 bases between them. Germline values: CDR1 SGHTA, CDR2 FQGNSA. In nucleotides, the CDR3 is TGTGCCAGCAGCTGGACCGGGTTCAATTCACCCCTCCACTTT. Its protein product is CASSWTGFNSPLHF.

V and J are TRBV7-9 and TRBJ2-3; D possibly corresponds to TRBD2 (6 bases). The length of the CDR3 is 13 residues. Per the germline V gene, CDR1 is SEHNR and CDR2 is FQNEAQ (reference sequence). V lost 7 bases, J lost 3 bases, and 11 bases lay in between. The CDR3 region has the DNA TGTGCCAGCACGACTAGAGTAACAGATACGCAGTATTTT. Protein sequence: CASTTRVTDTQYF.

The chain joins TRBV7-2 to TRBJ2-7; 7 nucleotides agree with TRBD2. This CDR3 is 15 amino acids long. Germline CDR1 reads SGHTA; CDR2 reads FQGNSA. V lost 2 bases, J lost 5 bases, and 9 bases stayed unmatched. The CDR3 reads CASSLSPAGRNEQYF. CDR3 DNA sequence: TGTGCCAGCAGCTTATCCCCAGCGGGAAGGAACGAGCAGTACTTC.

The chain joins TRBV6-5 to TRBJ1-1; the D is unclear. CDR3 length equals 13 residues. The V gene lost 7 bases and the J gene lost 4 bases, with 13 bases spanning the gap. The germline gives CDR1 MNHEY, CDR2 SVGAGI. Written as DNA, the CDR3 is TGTGCCAGCACCCTGGTTGGAGGCACTGAAGCTTTCTTT. Translation: CASTLVGGTEAFF.

The chain employs TRBV7-3 and TRBJ2-3; 11 bases line up with TRBD2. Trimming cost V 1 base and J 9 bases; bases outside gene matches: 6. Germline loops: CDR1 SGHTA, CDR2 FQGTGA. This CDR3 has 15 amino acids. CDR3 protein: CASSLKLAGVETQYF. The CDR3 bases are TGTGCCAGCAGCTTAAAACTAGCGGGAGTTGAGACGCAGTATTTT. The full variable domain, its missing parts supplied by reference TRBV7-3 and TRBJ2-3, is GAGVSQTPSNKVTEKGKYVELRCDPISGHTALYWYRQSLGQGPEFLIYFQGTGAADDSGLPNDRFFAVRPEGSVSTLKIQRTERGDSAVYLCASSLKLAGVETQYFGPGTRLTVL.

The chain links TRBV29-1 to TRBJ1-2; D unclear. The germline V gene has CDR1 SQVTM and CDR2 ANQGSEA. The CDR3 has 11 amino acids. Between the trimmed V and J ends, which lost 7 bases and 7 bases, there was a span of 13 bases. Here the CDR3 reads CSAGSGSGYTF. The DNA of the CDR3 is TGCAGCGCCGGATCAGGTTCTGGCTACACCTTC. Full variable domain (remainder filled in from reference TRBV29-1 and TRBJ1-2): SAVISQKPSRDICQRGTSLTIQCQVDSQVTMMFWYRQQPGQSLTLIATANQGSEATYESGFVIDKFPISRPNLTFSTLTVSNMSPEDSSIYLCSAGSGSGYTFGSGTRLTVV.

V is TRBV30 and J is TRBJ1-1; D uncertain. Trimming cost V 0 bases and J 0 bases, with 5 bases left between them. Germline V gives CDR1 GTSNPN, CDR2 SVGIG (reference sequence). The CDR3 totals 13 residues. The CDR3 DNA reads TGTGCCTGGAGTGTAGATTTGAACACTGAAGCTTTCTTT. This encodes CAWSVDLNTEAFF.

The chain recombines TRBV7-9 with TRBJ1-2; possibly TRBD1 for D (5 bases). V lost 5 bases to trimming and J lost 3 bases, with 10 bases between them. Germline V gene sequence: CDR1 SEHNR, CDR2 FQNEAQ (reference sequence). This CDR3 is 13 amino acids long. This chain's CDR3 is CASSPRRDYGYTF. DNA for the CDR3: TGTGCCAGCAGCCCCCGCAGGGACTATGGCTACACCTTC. The variable domain in full, with the rest retrieved from reference TRBV7-9 and TRBJ1-2, is DTGVSQNPRHKITKRGQNVTFRCDPISEHNRLYWYRQTLGQGPEFLTYFQNEAQLEKSRLLSDRFSAERPKGSFSTLEIQRTEQGDSAMYLCASSPRRDYGYTFGSGTRLTVV.

Worth noting for this clone: A read error may account for a junction end that differs from germline. The chain combines TRBV2 with TRBJ1-2; D gene uncertain. CDR1 SNHLY and CDR2 FYNNEI come from the germline V gene. This CDR3 has 13 amino acids. In DNA, the CDR3 is TGTGCCAGCAGCGGTGGATTCGGGCGGCGTACCCAATTC. Its protein product is CASSGGFGRRTQF. Variable domain in full (rest from reference TRBV2 and TRBJ1-2): EPEVTQTPSHQVTQMGQEVILRCVPISNHLYFYWYRQILGQKVEFLVSFYNNEISEKSEIFDDQFSVERPDGSNFTLKIRSTKLEDSAMYFCASSGGFGRRTQFGSGTRLTVV.

The chain links TRBV5-4 to TRBJ2-1; no clear D gene. The CDR3 length is 13 residues. Trimming removed 4 bases from V and 5 bases from J, with 10 bases in between. In germline, CDR1 is SGHNT, CDR2 YYREEE (reference sequence). The CDR3 DNA follows: TGTGCCAGCAGCCCGAACCCAAACAATGAGCAGTTCTTC. It encodes CASSPNPNNEQFF. Full variable domain (outside the CDR3, taken from reference TRBV5-4 and TRBJ2-1): ETGVTQSPTHLIKTRGQQVTLRCSSQSGHNTVSWYQQALGQGPQFIFQYYREEENGRGNFPPRFSGLQFPNYSSELNVNALELDDSALYLCASSPNPNNEQFFGPGTRLTVL.

The chain links TRBV10-3 to TRBJ2-7, with 13 bases lining up with TRBD2. The CDR3 runs to 14 residues. With V trimmed by 8 bases and J by 3 bases, 4 bases remained unmatched. Germline V gene lookup returns CDR1 ENHRY and CDR2 SYGVKD. The CDR3 sequence: CAISGTSGNYEQYF. CDR3 coding DNA: TGTGCCATCTCCGGGACTAGCGGGAACTACGAGCAGTACTTC.

The gene calls are TRBV30 and TRBJ2-1; D ambiguous. Trimming removed 3 bases at V and 4 bases at J, with 4 bases between. This CDR3 has 11 residues. Germline V gives CDR1 GTSNPN, CDR2 SVGIG (reference sequence). The CDR3 DNA reads as TGTGCCTGGAGGGGTTACAATGAGCAGTTCTTC. Amino acid sequence: CAWRGYNEQFF.

This chain connects TRBV27 to TRBJ2-3; no clear D gene. CDR1 and CDR2 (germline): MNHEY, SMNVEV (reference sequence). V was pared by 5 bases and J by 3 bases, with 12 bases between. The length of the CDR3 is 14 residues. The DNA for the CDR3 is TGTGCCAGCAGTGTAGGCCTCAGTACAGATACGCAGTATTTT. Encoded protein: CASSVGLSTDTQYF.

The chain couples TRBV7-9 to TRBJ1-5; a possible D gene is TRBD1 (5 bases). Germline lookup yields CDR1 SEHNR and CDR2 FQNEAQ (reference sequence). The CDR3 extends over 13 amino acids. Trimming stripped 5 bases from V and 2 bases from J, with 7 bases between. CDR3 in amino acids: CASSQGGNQPQHF. The CDR3 coding sequence is TGTGCCAGCAGCCAGGGAGGCAATCAGCCCCAGCATTTT.

The gene calls are TRBV29-1 and TRBJ1-1; 7 bases fit TRBD1. The germline gives CDR1 SQVTM, CDR2 ANQGSEA. After removal of 3 bases from V and 0 bases from J, the junction contained 4 bases not matched to a gene. The length of the CDR3 is 14 residues. The CDR3 region is CSVDSGTVNTEAFF. CDR3 sequence (DNA): TGCAGCGTTGATTCCGGGACAGTGAACACTGAAGCTTTCTTT.

This sequence joins TRBV4-1 and TRBJ2-3, with D uncertain. The V and J ends lost 0 bases and 3 bases respectively, with 10 bases between them. Germline V gene lookup returns CDR1 MGHRA and CDR2 YSYEKL. The CDR3 extends over 15 amino acids. The CDR3 region has the DNA TGCGCCAGCAGCCAAGATCCGACGACTACAGATACGCAGTATTTT. The encoded protein is CASSQDPTTTDTQYF.

The chain couples TRBV19 to TRBJ1-1, with 10 bases lining up with TRBD1. CDR1 LNHDA and CDR2 SQIVND come from the germline V gene (reference sequence). Trimming took 10 bases from V and 8 from J; bases not matched to a gene: 10. The CDR3 loop spans 13 amino acids. CDR3 nucleotides: TGTGCCACTCGGGACAGGGGATCGGAGGAAGCTTTCTTT. Translating it yields CATRDRGSEEAFF.

This clone appeared a single time. The chain recombines TRBV27 with TRBJ1-1, with a possible D match to TRBD1 (5 bases). V lost 4 bases and J lost 1, with 7 bases in between. The CDR3 length is 13 residues. Germline V gives CDR1 MNHEY, CDR2 SMNVEV (reference sequence). The CDR3 DNA follows: TGTGCCAGCAGTTATCAGGGGAACACTGAAGCTTTCTTT. This sequence encodes CASSYQGNTEAFF.

The sample holds one count of this clone. J is TRBJ2-1 and V is TRBV6-6; D uncertain. This CDR3 spans 13 amino acids. V was trimmed by 0 bases and J by 10 bases, leaving 10 bases between them. Germline V gene lookup returns CDR1 MNHNY and CDR2 SVGAGI (reference sequence). The CDR3 DNA sequence: TGTGCCAGCAGTTACTCGATCGATCCCGAGCAGTTCTTC. Protein: CASSYSIDPEQFF.